These T cell receptor beta chains were read from a single sample in a study of identical twins. TCRdb re-analysed the 5' RACE reads in MiXCR, keeping a single row per CDR3 protein. The repertoire consists of 250,000 to 300,000 distinct CDR3 sequences, with nearly 9.5% occurring once and the leading ten covering about 7.1%. Another study also made use of these data, one on yellow fever vaccine responses in identical twins.

The sequenced material came from CD8+ T cells sorted from blood. These receptors originate from a woman between 18 and 30 years old in good health. The CDR3 runs from the conserved cysteine through the conserved F or W. Each record gives: J gene, D gene, clone size, V gene, CDR3 DNA, CDR3 protein. A D gene is named only where the DNA matches it firmly. Rows give clone size only sometimes, using once, few, many, or a class for an expanded clone.

TRBJ2-7	.	few	TRBV24-1	TGTGCCACCAGTGAGGGGCAGCCCTACGAGCAGTACTTC	CATSEGQPYEQYF
TRBJ2-1	.	few	TRBV9	TGTGCCAGCAGCGAGATTTCCGGGACCGGTTCCTACAATGAGCAGTTCTTC	CASSEISGTGSYNEQFF
TRBJ2-5	.	few	TRBV7-2	TGTGCCAGCAGCCCCCCAGCGGCACGAGAGACCCAGTACTTC	CASSPPAARETQYF
TRBJ2-3	.	.	TRBV20-1	TGCAGTGCTAGAGAGTTAACCGGGGCAGATACGCAGTATTTT	CSARELTGADTQYF
TRBJ1-1	TRBD1	many	TRBV6-4	TGTGCCAGCAGCCCCGGGACAGGTGGAGGCACTGAAGCTTTCTTT	CASSPGTGGGTEAFF
TRBJ1-1	.	few	TRBV12-3/TRBV12-4	TGTGCCAGCAGTCTCGCCATGACGGGGACCACTGAAGCTTTCTTT	CASSLAMTGTTEAFF
TRBJ2-4	.	.	TRBV15	TGTGCCACCAGCACAGGCGGCGGGGAGTACATTCAGTACTTC	CATSTGGGEYIQYF
TRBJ1-2	.	.	TRBV12-3/TRBV12-4	TGTGCCAGCGGGTCCCCCCGTAGCGGAAACTATGGCTACACCTTC	CASGSPRSGNYGYTF
TRBJ2-5	.	.	TRBV2	TGTGCCATAAGAAGAGGCCAAGAGACCCAGTACTTC	CAIRRGQETQYF
TRBJ2-5	.	many	TRBV3-1	TGTGCCAGCAGCCAAGGACTAGGCGAGACCCAGTACTTC	CASSQGLGETQYF
TRBJ2-5	.	.	TRBV6-2/TRBV6-3	TGTGCCAGCAGTCGCCTTCGGGACGGAGAAGAGACCCAGTACTTC	CASSRLRDGEETQYF
TRBJ1-1	TRBD1	.	TRBV6-5	TGTGCCAGCAGTTATACAGGGGGCTCTGAAGCTTTCTTT	CASSYTGGSEAFF
TRBJ2-5	.	.	TRBV7-9	TGTGCCAGCAGCCCCTCTGGCCCGGGCCCCCACCAAGAGACCCAGTACTTC	CASSPSGPGPHQETQYF
TRBJ2-6	.	few	TRBV28	TGTGCCAGCAGTTCAATAGACGGTTCTGGGGCCAACGTCCTGACTTTC	CASSSIDGSGANVLTF
TRBJ2-5	TRBD2	.	TRBV6-5	TGTGCCAGCAGTTTGGGGGAACTAGCGGGAGAGAAAGAGACCCAGTACTTC	CASSLGELAGEKETQYF
TRBJ2-3	.	.	TRBV12-3/TRBV12-4	TGTGCCAGCAGCCCGGAAGGGTACACAGATACGCAGTATTTT	CASSPEGYTDTQYF
TRBJ2-5	TRBD1	many	TRBV7-7	TGTGCTAGCAGCTGGGGACAGGGGGAGGAAGAGACCCAGTACTTC	CASSWGQGEEETQYF
TRBJ2-7	.	few	TRBV7-9	TGTGCCAGCAGCTTAGGCGGACTCTCCACCACCTACGAGCAGTACTTC	CASSLGGLSTTYEQYF
TRBJ2-1	.	many	TRBV6-2/TRBV6-3	TGTGCCAGCAGTGCCGGGGCAGCCTACAATGAGCAGTTCTTC	CASSAGAAYNEQFF
TRBJ2-1	TRBD2	many	TRBV29-1	TGCAGCGTTGAGGACTTACAGGGGACTAGCGGGGGAAATGAGCAGTTCTTC	CSVEDLQGTSGGNEQFF
TRBJ2-7	.	many	TRBV10-3	TGTGCCATCAGTGAGTCCCTGGACGAGCAGTACTTC	CAISESLDEQYF
TRBJ2-7	.	few	TRBV9	TGTGCCAGCAGCGTAGACCCCACTGCCTTCGAGCAGTACTTC	CASSVDPTAFEQYF
TRBJ2-5	.	few	TRBV5-6	TGTGCCAGCAGCTTATCCCCCCCATCGCGGAAAGAGTGGGAGACCCAGTACTTC	CASSLSPPSRKEWETQYF
TRBJ2-2	TRBD2	.	TRBV9	TGTGCCAGCAGCGAAAGGACTAGCGGGATCAACACCGGGGAGCTGTTTTTT	CASSERTSGINTGELFF
TRBJ2-1	.	.	TRBV6-1	TGTGCCAGCAGTGCCCGTCGAGCGAAACCCCTCAATGAGCAGTTCTTC	CASSARRAKPLNEQFF
TRBJ2-2	.	many	TRBV3-1	TGTGCCAGCAGCCAAGTACAGAACACCGGGGAGCTGTTTTTT	CASSQVQNTGELFF
TRBJ2-1	TRBD2	.	TRBV20-1	TGCAGTGCAGAAAGACTAGCGGGAGATAGTGAGCAGTTCTTC	CSAERLAGDSEQFF
TRBJ1-2	.	.	TRBV9	TGTGCCAGCAGCACCCCTGGACGGGGGGATTATGGCTACACCTTC	CASSTPGRGDYGYTF
TRBJ2-6	.	.	TRBV11-1	TGTGCCAGCAGCCCAGGGCCCTCTGGGGCCAACGTCCTGACTTTC	CASSPGPSGANVLTF
TRBJ1-1	TRBD1	.	TRBV6-2/TRBV6-3	TGTGCCAGCAGTGTTACAGGGGTAACTGAAGCTTTCTTT	CASSVTGVTEAFF
TRBJ2-7	.	.	TRBV12-3/TRBV12-4	TGTGCCTGCAGTTCTGGAAGCGAGCAGTACTTC	CACSSGSEQYF
TRBJ2-1	.	many	TRBV7-9	TGTGCCAGCAGCTTCGGGCAGGGGGGGAATGAGCAGTTCTTC	CASSFGQGGNEQFF
TRBJ2-7	.	many	TRBV2	TGTGCCAGCAGCTCAGGGGTGAGCTCCTACGAGCAGTACTTC	CASSSGVSSYEQYF
TRBJ2-7	TRBD1	.	TRBV3-1	TGTGCCAGCAGCCCGTATGGACAGGGTAACTACGAGCAGTACTTC	CASSPYGQGNYEQYF
TRBJ2-7	.	few	TRBV27	TGTGCCAGCAGTTTATGGGCCACCTACGAGCAGTACTTC	CASSLWATYEQYF
TRBJ2-7	.	many	TRBV7-9	TGTGCCAGCAGATCCAGTAAGAGGTCAGGCGAGCAGTACTTC	CASRSSKRSGEQYF
TRBJ1-2	.	.	TRBV10-3	TGTGCCATCAGTGAGGACCGTGCAGGGTGGGGCGATGGCTACACCTTC	CAISEDRAGWGDGYTF
TRBJ1-1	.	many	TRBV7-8	TGTGCCAGCAGCTTAGCGTTGGGAGCTGAAGCTTTCTTT	CASSLALGAEAFF
TRBJ2-1	.	.	TRBV7-8	TGTGCCAGCAGCTCGACAACGGACGGGTGGGATGAGCAGTTCTTC	CASSSTTDGWDEQFF
TRBJ2-3	.	.	TRBV30	TGTGCCTGGAGTGTAGGAGACAGCACAGATACGCAGTATTTT	CAWSVGDSTDTQYF
TRBJ1-1	TRBD1	.	TRBV12-3/TRBV12-4	TGTACCCTCAGCATGGGGCTTTCGACGGGACAGGGGGCGAACACTGAAGCTTTCTTT	CTLSMGLSTGQGANTEAFF
TRBJ2-7	TRBD1	.	TRBV7-3	TGTGCCAGCAGCTTTCAAGGGACAGGGACCTACGAGCAGTACTTC	CASSFQGTGTYEQYF
TRBJ2-1	.	few	TRBV10-3	TGTGCCACCCGCAACGGGGTCCTACGGATCAATGAGCAGTTCTTC	CATRNGVLRINEQFF
TRBJ2-3	TRBD2	many	TRBV29-1	TGCAGCGTTGCGGCTAGCGGGGGGGCAGATACGCAGTATTTT	CSVAASGGADTQYF
TRBJ1-1	.	many	TRBV2	TGTGCCAGCAGTGAAAGGGGCGGATATACTGAAGCTTTCTTT	CASSERGGYTEAFF
TRBJ2-1	TRBD1	.	TRBV6-2/TRBV6-3	TGTGCCAGCAGTTACGACAGGGGGGAGCAGTTCTTC	CASSYDRGEQFF
TRBJ1-2	.	many	TRBV29-1	TGCAGCGTTGTTTTGCAGGGGACCTATGGCTACACCTTC	CSVVLQGTYGYTF
TRBJ2-5	TRBD2	once	TRBV20-1	TGCAGTGCTAGGGGTAGCGGGGGGCGCGGCCCCCACCAAGAGACCCAGTACTTC	CSARGSGGRGPHQETQYF
TRBJ2-1	.	many	TRBV6-4	TGTGCCAGCAGTGACTCGAAAGGGGCTATGGATGAGCAGTTCTTC	CASSDSKGAMDEQFF
TRBJ2-5	.	many	TRBV2	TGTGCCAGCACCCGCGAAGAGACCCAGTACTTC	CASTREETQYF
TRBJ2-7	.	.	TRBV2	TGTGCCAGCAGTGAAGAGGGGCCAGGAGTATACGAGCAGTACTTC	CASSEEGPGVYEQYF